This T cell receptor beta chain comes out of a study of blood T cell repertoires in COVID-19. Study details: Collection of acute and convalescent COVID-19 samples took place in the United States, Italy and Spain. Nucleic acid was either cDNA or gDNA, and it came from T cells, B-cell-depleted T cells, or PBMCs.

Authors' methods: Reference gene primer amplification gave nucleated cell count estimates. Generated by immunoSEQ multiplex PCR, the TCRdb table keeps only in-frame clones and is missing some. V, J and clone size are those of that table, while D and trimming were read from the DNA. Of hundreds of thousands of clones listed, about 90% are singletons. The CDR3 totals 13 residues. Deletions cut 4 bases from V and 8 bases from J, with 12 bases between. The clonotype comes from a young woman who had recovered from COVID-19. Sequencing input: peripheral blood. The chain carries TRBV12-3 or TRBV12-4 and TRBJ2-1; no reliable D call. As DNA, the CDR3 is TGTGCCAGCAGTTATTTGGAGCCCTATGAGCAGTTCTTC. It codes for CASSYLEPYEQFF.